This section outlines one T cell receptor (beta chain) sequence together with its context. Its cognate antigen has yet to be identified. The germline gene is not matched at one end of the junction; a read error may be the cause. The sample is drawn from a study of T cell repertoires in cytomegalovirus infection (dated by TCRdb to between 2018 and 2021). At the level of the whole study: Alongside well-studied HLA-B-restricted epitopes, the peptide stimulations were aimed at recently identified HLA-C-restricted CMV epitopes, whose presentation resists viral immunomodulation. The HLA type of each donor mattered for the analysis, because public TCR beta signatures pointed to carriage of CMV infection along with the matching HLA type.

What the study reported, not specific to this receptor: Carriers of CMV infection plus the relevant HLA type were discriminated by the cumulative frequency of public TCR beta family members in the study cohort and in an independent roughly 400-donor cohort. In the ex vivo response, HLA-C-restricted CMV-specific TCR beta clonotypes were dominant, and in two of eight donors the single most frequent clonotype came from this HLA-C-restricted group.

The treatment or condition label here, explained by the study, means: in vitro stimulation with specific CMV peptide epitopes to enrich CMV-specific T cells. The CDR3, from cysteine to phenylalanine, totals 15 residues. The only DNA kept is the CDR3, 45 bases in frame from the first base. Sequencing took place on an Illumina HiSeq 1500. Using fastp at Q25 and MiXCR, TCRdb reprocessed the public reads and kept productive beta chains. Identical CDR3 proteins give one entry, which carries the most common genes and DNA. This sample is represented by a few hundred thousand distinct CDR3 sequences; roughly 42% of them were singletons. In total, the top ten clones hold 40% to 50% of the sample.

Recombination connected TRBV5-3 to TRBJ1-3, with the D gene too uncertain to name. TRBV5-3 is an ORF; its function is uncertain. The sequence was obtained from a human donor in good health (CMV status not recorded). Some clones in this sample may be carry-over from other donors' samples. The source material was cultured PBMCs, sampled from culture after CMV antigen stimulation. The sequenced DNA is TGTGCCAGCAGCTCGCCCTCAGAAAATGGAAACACCATATATTTT. Translated, this is CASSSPSENGNTIYF.